This T cell receptor beta chain comes out of a study of blood T cell repertoires in COVID-19. The overall study: Both acute and convalescent COVID-19 samples were obtained from the United States, Italy and Spain. T cells, B-cell-depleted T cells, or PBMCs supplied cDNA or gDNA.

Per the authors' pipeline: Counts of nucleated cells, estimated from reference gene primer amplification, were obtained. Generated by immunoSEQ multiplex PCR, the TCRdb table keeps only in-frame clones and is missing some. D and trimming were read from the DNA, whereas the V and J calls and clone size are those reported in that table. The sample holds approximately 66,000 clones; 73% are singletons and the top ten take approximately 20%. Trimming left V 8 bases short and J 9 bases short, with 14 bases between. The CDR3 is made up of 13 amino acids. CDR1 and CDR2 (germline): MDHEN, SYDVKM. The sequence was obtained from a man in his fifties or sixties with acute or convalescent COVID-19. The genes are TRBV28 and TRBJ1-6; D unclear. The sequenced sample consisted of peripheral blood. This chain's CDR3 is CASGGGLSSPLHF. The CDR3 coding sequence is TGTGCCAGCGGAGGCGGCCTTTCTTCACCCCTCCACTTT.